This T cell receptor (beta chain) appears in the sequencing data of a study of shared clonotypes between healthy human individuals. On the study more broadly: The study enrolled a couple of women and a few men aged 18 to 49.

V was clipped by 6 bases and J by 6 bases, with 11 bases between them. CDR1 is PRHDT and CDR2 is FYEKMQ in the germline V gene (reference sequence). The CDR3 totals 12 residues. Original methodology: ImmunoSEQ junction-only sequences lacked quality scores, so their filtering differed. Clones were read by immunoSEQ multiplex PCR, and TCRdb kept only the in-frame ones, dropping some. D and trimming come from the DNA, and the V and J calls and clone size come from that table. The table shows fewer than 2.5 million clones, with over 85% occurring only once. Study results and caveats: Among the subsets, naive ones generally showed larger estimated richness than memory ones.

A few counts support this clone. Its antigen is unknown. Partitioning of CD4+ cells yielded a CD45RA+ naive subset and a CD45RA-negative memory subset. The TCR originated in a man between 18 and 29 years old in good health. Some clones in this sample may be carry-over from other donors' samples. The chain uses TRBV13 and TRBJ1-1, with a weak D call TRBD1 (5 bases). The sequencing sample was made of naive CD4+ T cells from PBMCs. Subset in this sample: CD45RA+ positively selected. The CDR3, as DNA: TGTGCCAGCAGGCCCGGGGCCCCTGAAGCTTTCTTT. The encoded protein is CASRPGAPEAFF.